These T cell receptor beta chains were read from a single sample in a study of follicular helper T cells after annual influenza vaccination. Libraries were prepared by immunoSEQ multiplex PCR; TCRdb keeps only in-frame clonotypes and omits some of them. Of roughly 14,000 clones in the sample, under 80% were seen once. The source was CXCR5- memory CD4+ T cells sorted from blood, collected on the day of influenza vaccination. Every receptor here comes from an adult who received the influenza vaccine. The conserved cysteine and the conserved F or W are not part of the CDR3 here. The size of a clone is reported for some rows only, either as once, few or many, or as a class for expanded clones.

V: TRBV4-2
J: TRBJ2-7
size: .
CDR3: ASSRGQGDGEQY

V: TRBV4-3
J: TRBJ2-3
size: .
CDR3: ASSQAGVLTDTQY

V: TRBV7-9
J: TRBJ1-2
size: .
CDR3: ASSPKGGNYGYT

V: TRBV10-2
J: TRBJ2-5
size: .
CDR3: ASSGQGQETQY

V: TRBV19
J: TRBJ1-5
size: few
CDR3: ASSMFPASNQPQH

V: TRBV19
J: TRBJ1-5
size: few
CDR3: ASTPWGPNQPQH

V: TRBV4-3
J: TRBJ2-3
size: few
CDR3: ASSPGQGADTQY

V: TRBV29-1
J: TRBJ1-1
size: .
CDR3: SVDRGSTEAF

V: TRBV6-5
J: TRBJ1-4
size: .
CDR3: ASSRDGNEKLF

V: TRBV5-4
J: TRBJ2-7
size: .
CDR3: ASSDEFGSGRFNYEQY

V: TRBV6-5
J: TRBJ1-2
size: .
CDR3: ASRAPGHTNYGYT

V: TRBV9
J: TRBJ1-2
size: few
CDR3: ASSARDRGISYT

V: TRBV6-6
J: TRBJ2-7
size: .
CDR3: ATWGRGYEQY

V: TRBV7-2
J: TRBJ2-3
size: .
CDR3: ASSRTSGGAKDTQY

V: TRBV19
J: TRBJ2-1
size: .
CDR3: ASTETGSSYNEQF

V: TRBV7-8
J: TRBJ2-7
size: .
CDR3: ASSLALTSYEQY

V: TRBV18
J: TRBJ2-7
size: .
CDR3: ASSPPRAYGSYEQY

V: TRBV18
J: TRBJ2-2
size: few
CDR3: ASSPPNTNTGELF

V: TRBV7-8
J: TRBJ2-2
size: .
CDR3: ASSPLAGTGELF

V: TRBV5-5
J: TRBJ1-6
size: .
CDR3: ASSLNFGGSPLH

V: TRBV20-1
J: TRBJ2-7
size: .
CDR3: SANVYEQY

V: TRBV13
J: TRBJ1-2
size: .
CDR3: ASSPGTSANYGYT

V: TRBV18
J: TRBJ2-5
size: once
CDR3: ASSPQETQY

V: TRBV4-3
J: TRBJ2-3
size: .
CDR3: ASSQDLAGGTDTQY

V: TRBV5-1
J: TRBJ2-2
size: .
CDR3: ASSLAHTGELF

V: TRBV27
J: TRBJ2-3
size: .
CDR3: ASSSLAGASTDTQY

V: TRBV28
J: TRBJ1-2
size: .
CDR3: ASSRDRGLYDYGYT

V: TRBV25-1
J: TRBJ1-5
size: .
CDR3: ASSEGRGSNQPQH

V: TRBV7-6
J: TRBJ2-7
size: .
CDR3: ASSLVSYEQY

V: TRBV5-1
J: TRBJ2-7
size: .
CDR3: ASSLEGVTTGA

V: TRBV4-1
J: TRBJ2-7
size: .
CDR3: ASSQEHNRAFHREQY

V: TRBV9
J: TRBJ2-1
size: .
CDR3: ASSPTGTENEQF

V: TRBV5-1
J: TRBJ2-5
size: .
CDR3: ASSLDKPETQY

V: TRBV19
J: TRBJ1-3
size: .
CDR3: ATMVQQSPIGNTIY

V: TRBV21-1
J: TRBJ2-3
size: .
CDR3: ASSKARGPGPDTQY

V: TRBV10-3
J: TRBJ1-2
size: .
CDR3: AISDPGQGVSGYT

V: TRBV25-1
J: TRBJ1-2
size: few
CDR3: ASSESQGYGYT

V: TRBV2
J: TRBJ1-5
size: few
CDR3: ASSVTRDQPQH

V: TRBV7-2
J: TRBJ1-1
size: .
CDR3: ASSFGPPPGSEAF

V: TRBV6-1
J: TRBJ2-1
size: .
CDR3: ASIYPGNEQF